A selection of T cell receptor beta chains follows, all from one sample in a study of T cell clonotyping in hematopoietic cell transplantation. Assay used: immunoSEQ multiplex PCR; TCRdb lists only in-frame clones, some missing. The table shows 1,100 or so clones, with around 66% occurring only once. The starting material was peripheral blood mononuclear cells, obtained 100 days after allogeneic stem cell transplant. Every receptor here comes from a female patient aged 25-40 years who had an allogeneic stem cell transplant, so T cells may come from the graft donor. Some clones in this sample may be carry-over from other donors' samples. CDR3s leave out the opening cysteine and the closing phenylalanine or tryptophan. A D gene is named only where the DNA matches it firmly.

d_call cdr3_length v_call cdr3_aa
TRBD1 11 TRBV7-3 ASSLTGTDGYT
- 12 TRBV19 ASSITGTGGEQF
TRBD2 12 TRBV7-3 ASSLASGGDEQY
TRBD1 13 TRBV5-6 ASRAGTEVPYGYT
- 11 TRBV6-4 ASSDSENTEAF
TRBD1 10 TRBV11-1 ASSPRTGEQF
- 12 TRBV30 AWSGGLGGWGYT
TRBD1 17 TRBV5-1 ASSLDMRTGSLRAGELF
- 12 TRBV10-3 AISDGPMNTEAF
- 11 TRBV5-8 ASSLWGTDEQY
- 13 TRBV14 ASSPAGGGVYEQY
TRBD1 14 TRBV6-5 ASSLKTGTGTYGYT
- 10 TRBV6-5 ASTNGGDGYT
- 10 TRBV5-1 ASSFSGGEAF
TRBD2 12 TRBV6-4 ASSLAGSTDTQY
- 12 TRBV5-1 ASSSTRLTDTQY
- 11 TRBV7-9 ASSLNIPTEKY
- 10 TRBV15 ATSRRGNTIY
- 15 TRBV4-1 ASSLGRASSKTGELF
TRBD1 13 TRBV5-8 ASSLPGTGTYEQY
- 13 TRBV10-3 AINKRGIDTDTQY
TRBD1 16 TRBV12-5 ASGLPAMGQPYQETQY
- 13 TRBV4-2 ASSQDLGGNQPQH
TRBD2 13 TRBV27 ASSLVSGSFNEQF
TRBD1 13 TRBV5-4 ASSYMQGAYTEAF